This T cell receptor beta chain was profiled in a study of patients with pleural tuberculosis (dated by TCRdb to about 2014). The sequencer listed for this sample is Illumina Genome Analyzer IIx. TCRdb handled the public reads itself, with Q25 trimming in fastp and clone calling in MiXCR, and kept productive beta chains. For every CDR3 protein sequence, its rows merge into one entry that carries the most common genes and DNA. The sample records 45,000 to 60,000 distinct CDR3 sequences, about 7.3% of which are singletons. The top ten constitute roughly 15% of the sample. From the cysteine up to the phenylalanine, the CDR3 has a length of 16 residues. Only the CDR3 portion is preserved as DNA: 48 bases, with reading frame beginning at the first base. Based on the germline V gene (reference sequence), the CDR1 and CDR2 sequences are SGHAT and FQDESV. From V the trimming removes 1 base and from J it removes 2 bases, while the gene matches leave 7 bases of the junction unaccounted for.

In its sample, this clonotype was seen many times. Its antigen has not been determined. Base-call qualities are not available, and no considerably larger clone is one nucleotide away. This receptor chain uses TRBV11-1 and TRBJ2-5; 7 junctional bases match TRBD1. This TCR was sampled from a human donor with pleural tuberculosis. CDR3 region: CASSLGGQYRQETQYF. The bases read TGTGCCAGCAGCTTAGGGGGACAGTATCGGCAAGAGACCCAGTACTTC.